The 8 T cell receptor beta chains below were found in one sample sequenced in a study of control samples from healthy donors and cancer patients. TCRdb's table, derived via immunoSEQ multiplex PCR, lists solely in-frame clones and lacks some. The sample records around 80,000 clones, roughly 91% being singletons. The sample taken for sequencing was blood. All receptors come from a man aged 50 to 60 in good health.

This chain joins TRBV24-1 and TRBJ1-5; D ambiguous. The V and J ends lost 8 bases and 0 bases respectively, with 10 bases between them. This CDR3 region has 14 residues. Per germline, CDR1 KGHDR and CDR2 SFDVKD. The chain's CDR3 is CATMTNDSNQPQHF. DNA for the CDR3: TGTGCCACCATGACGAATGATAGCAATCAGCCCCAGCATTTT.

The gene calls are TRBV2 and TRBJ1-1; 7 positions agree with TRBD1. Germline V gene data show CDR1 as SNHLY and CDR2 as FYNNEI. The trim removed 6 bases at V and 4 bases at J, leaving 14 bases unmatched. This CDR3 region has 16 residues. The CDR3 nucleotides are TGTGCCAGCAGAGCGATGACAGGGTCTCGAATCACTGAAGCTTTCTTT. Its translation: CASRAMTGSRITEAFF.

The CDR3 coding sequence is TGTGCCAGCTCACCGAGCTCCTACGAGCAGTACTTC. Amino acid sequence: CASSPSSYEQYF. The chain has TRBV18 and TRBJ2-7; D not certain. The CDR3 runs to 12 residues. The ends were cut back, 3 bases at V and 0 bases at J, with 3 bases in the middle. In germline, CDR1 is KGHSH, CDR2 LQKENI.

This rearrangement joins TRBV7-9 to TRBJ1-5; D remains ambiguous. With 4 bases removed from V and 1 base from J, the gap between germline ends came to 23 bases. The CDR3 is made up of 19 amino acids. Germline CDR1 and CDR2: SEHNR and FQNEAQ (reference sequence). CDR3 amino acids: CASSSLNWRLQGSNQPQHF. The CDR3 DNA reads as TGTGCCAGCAGCTCCCTGAATTGGAGGCTACAAGGGAGCAATCAGCCCCAGCATTTT.

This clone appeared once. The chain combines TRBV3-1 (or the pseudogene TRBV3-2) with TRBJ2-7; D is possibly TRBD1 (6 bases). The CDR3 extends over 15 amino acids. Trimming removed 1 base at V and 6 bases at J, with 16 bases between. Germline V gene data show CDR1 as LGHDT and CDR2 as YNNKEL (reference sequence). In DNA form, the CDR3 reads TGTGCCAGCAGCCAAGGGACCAGGGGCTATGGCGAGCAGTACTTC. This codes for CASSQGTRGYGEQYF.

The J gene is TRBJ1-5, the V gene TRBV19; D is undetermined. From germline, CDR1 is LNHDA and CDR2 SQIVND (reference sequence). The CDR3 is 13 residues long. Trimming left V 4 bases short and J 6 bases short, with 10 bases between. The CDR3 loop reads CASSTHLTQPQHF. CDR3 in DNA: TGTGCCAGTAGTACCCATCTCACTCAGCCCCAGCATTTT.

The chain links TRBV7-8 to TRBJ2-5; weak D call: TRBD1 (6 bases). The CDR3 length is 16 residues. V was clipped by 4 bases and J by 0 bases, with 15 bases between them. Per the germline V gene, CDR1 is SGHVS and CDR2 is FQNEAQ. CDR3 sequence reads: CASSYPRNRDQETQYF. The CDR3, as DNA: TGTGCCAGCAGCTACCCCCGGAACAGGGACCAAGAGACCCAGTACTTC.

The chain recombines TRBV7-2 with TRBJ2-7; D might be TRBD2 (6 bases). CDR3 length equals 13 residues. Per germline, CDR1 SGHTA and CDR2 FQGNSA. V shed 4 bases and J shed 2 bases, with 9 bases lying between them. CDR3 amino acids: CASSSRRAYEQYF. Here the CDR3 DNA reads TGTGCCAGCAGCTCCCGGAGGGCCTACGAGCAGTACTTC.